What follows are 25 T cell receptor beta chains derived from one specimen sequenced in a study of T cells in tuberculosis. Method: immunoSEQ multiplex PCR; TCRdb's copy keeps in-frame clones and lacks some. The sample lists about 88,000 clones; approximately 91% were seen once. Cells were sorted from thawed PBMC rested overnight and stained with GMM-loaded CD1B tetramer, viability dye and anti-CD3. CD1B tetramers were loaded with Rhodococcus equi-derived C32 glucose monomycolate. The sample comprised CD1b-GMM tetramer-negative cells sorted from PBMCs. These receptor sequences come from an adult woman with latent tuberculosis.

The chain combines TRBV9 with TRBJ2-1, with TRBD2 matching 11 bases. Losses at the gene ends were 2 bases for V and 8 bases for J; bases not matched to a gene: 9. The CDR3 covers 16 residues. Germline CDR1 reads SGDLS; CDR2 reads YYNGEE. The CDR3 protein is CASSVLAGGAGHEQFF. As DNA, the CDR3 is TGTGCCAGCAGCGTCTTAGCGGGGGGGGCAGGGCATGAGCAGTTCTTC.

CDR3 in amino acids: CASSYGGLFNYGYTF. The DNA for the CDR3 is TGTGCCAGCAGTTATGGGGGGTTATTTAACTATGGCTACACCTTC. The genes are TRBV6-5 and TRBJ1-2; TRBD1 is a possible D gene (5 bases). This CDR3 comprises 15 residues. Per the germline V gene, CDR1 is MNHEY and CDR2 is SVGAGI. V shed 3 bases and J shed 1 base, with 12 bases lying between them.

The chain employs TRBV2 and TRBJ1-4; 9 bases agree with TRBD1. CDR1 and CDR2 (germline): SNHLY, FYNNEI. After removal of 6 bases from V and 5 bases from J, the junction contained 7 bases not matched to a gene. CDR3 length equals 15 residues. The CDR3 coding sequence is TGTGCCAGCAGCCCCGGGACAGGGCCAAATGAAAAACTGTTTTTT. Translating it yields CASSPGTGPNEKLFF.

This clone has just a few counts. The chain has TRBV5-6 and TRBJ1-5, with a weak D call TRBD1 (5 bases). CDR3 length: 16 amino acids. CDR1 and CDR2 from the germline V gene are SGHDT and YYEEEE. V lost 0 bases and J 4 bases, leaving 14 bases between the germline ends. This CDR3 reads CASSLGQGFGNQPQHF. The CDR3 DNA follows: TGTGCCAGCAGCTTGGGCCAGGGATTCGGGAATCAGCCCCAGCATTTT. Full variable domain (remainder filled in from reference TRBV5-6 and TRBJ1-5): DAGVTQSPTHLIKTRGQQVTLRCSPKSGHDTVSWYQQALGQGPQFIFQYYEEEERQRGNFPDRFSGHQFPNYSSELNVNALLLGDSALYLCASSLGQGFGNQPQHFGDGTRLSIL.

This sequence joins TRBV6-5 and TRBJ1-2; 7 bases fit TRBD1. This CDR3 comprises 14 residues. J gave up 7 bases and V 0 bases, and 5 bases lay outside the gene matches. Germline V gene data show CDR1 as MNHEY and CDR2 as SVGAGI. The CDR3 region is CASSYSGQFPGYTF. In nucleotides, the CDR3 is TGTGCCAGCAGTTACTCGGGACAGTTTCCTGGCTACACCTTC.

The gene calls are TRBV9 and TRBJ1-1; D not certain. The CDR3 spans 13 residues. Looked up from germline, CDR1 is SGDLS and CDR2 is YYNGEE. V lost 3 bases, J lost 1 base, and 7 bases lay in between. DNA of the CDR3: TGTGCCAGCAGCGAAACTCCGAACACTGAAGCTTTCTTT. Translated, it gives CASSETPNTEAFF.

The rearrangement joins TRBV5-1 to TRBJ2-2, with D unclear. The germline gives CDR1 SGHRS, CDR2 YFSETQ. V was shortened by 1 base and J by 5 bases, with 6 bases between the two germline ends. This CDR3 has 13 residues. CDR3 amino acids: CASSLSVTGELFF. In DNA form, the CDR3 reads TGCGCCAGCAGCTTGTCGGTTACCGGGGAGCTGTTTTTT.

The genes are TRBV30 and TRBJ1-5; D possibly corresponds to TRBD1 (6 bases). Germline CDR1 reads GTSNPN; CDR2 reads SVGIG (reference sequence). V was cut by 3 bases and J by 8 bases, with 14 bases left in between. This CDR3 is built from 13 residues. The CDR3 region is CAWSRTNREPQHF. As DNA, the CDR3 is TGTGCCTGGAGCCGAACCAACAGGGAGCCCCAGCATTTT.

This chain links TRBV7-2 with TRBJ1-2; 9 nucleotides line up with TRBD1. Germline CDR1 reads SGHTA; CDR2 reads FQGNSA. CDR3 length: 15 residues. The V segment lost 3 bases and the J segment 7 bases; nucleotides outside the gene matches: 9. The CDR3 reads CASSFATGGASGYTF. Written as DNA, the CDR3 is TGTGCCAGCAGCTTCGCCACAGGGGGCGCCTCTGGCTACACCTTC.

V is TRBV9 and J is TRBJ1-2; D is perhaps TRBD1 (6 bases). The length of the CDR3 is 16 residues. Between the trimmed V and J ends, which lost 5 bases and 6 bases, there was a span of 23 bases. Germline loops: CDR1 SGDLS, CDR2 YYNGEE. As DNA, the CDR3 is TGTGCCAGCAGTGTGGCCGGGACATCCAACTGGGATGGCTACACCTTC. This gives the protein CASSVAGTSNWDGYTF.

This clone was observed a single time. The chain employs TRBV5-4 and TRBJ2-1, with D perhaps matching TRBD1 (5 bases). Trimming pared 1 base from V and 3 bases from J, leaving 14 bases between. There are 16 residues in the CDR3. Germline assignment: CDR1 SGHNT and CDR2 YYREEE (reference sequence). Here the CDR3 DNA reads TGTGCCAGCAGCTTGCAGAGGCAGGGTGGCTACAATGAGCAGTTCTTC. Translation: CASSLQRQGGYNEQFF.

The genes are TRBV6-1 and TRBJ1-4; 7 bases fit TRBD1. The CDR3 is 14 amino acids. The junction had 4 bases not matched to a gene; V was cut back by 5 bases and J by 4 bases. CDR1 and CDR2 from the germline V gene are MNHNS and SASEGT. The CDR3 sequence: CASSRDSFNEKLFF. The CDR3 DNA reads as TGTGCCAGCAGTCGGGACAGCTTTAATGAAAAACTGTTTTTT.

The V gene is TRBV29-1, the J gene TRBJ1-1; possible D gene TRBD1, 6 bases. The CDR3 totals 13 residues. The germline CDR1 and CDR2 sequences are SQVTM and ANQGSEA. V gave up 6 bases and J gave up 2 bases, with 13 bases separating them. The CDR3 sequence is CSVARTANTEAFF. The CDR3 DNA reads TGCAGCGTCGCTCGGACAGCTAACACTGAAGCTTTCTTT.

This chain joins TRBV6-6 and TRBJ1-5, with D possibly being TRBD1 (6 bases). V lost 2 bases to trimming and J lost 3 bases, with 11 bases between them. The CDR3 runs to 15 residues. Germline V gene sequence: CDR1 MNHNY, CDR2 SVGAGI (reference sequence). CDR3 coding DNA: TGTGCCAGCAGTTACGTAACAGGGCCCAATCAGCCCCAGCATTTT. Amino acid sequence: CASSYVTGPNQPQHF.

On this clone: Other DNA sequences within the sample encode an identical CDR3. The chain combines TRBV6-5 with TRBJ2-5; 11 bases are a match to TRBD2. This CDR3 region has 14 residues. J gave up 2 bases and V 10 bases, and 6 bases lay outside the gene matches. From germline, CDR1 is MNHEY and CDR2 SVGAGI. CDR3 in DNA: TGTGCCATCGGACTAGCGGGCCAACAAGAGACCCAGTACTTC. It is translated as CAIGLAGQQETQYF.

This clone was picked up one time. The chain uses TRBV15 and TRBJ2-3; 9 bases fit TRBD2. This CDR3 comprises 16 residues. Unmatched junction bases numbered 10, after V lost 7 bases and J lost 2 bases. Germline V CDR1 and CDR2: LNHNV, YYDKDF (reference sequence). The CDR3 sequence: CATIGSSGVATDTQYF. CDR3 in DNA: TGTGCCACCATAGGTTCTAGCGGGGTGGCCACAGATACGCAGTATTTT.

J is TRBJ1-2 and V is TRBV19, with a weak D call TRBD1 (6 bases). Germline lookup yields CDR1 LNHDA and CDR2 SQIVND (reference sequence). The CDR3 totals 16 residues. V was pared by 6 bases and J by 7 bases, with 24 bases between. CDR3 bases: TGTGCCAGTAGAAGTACCCCGGGACAAATGTCTACTGGCTACACCTTC. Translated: CASRSTPGQMSTGYTF.

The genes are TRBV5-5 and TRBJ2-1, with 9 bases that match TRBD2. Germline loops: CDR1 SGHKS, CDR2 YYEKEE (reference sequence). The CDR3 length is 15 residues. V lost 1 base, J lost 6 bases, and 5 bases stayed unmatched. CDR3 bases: TGTGCCAGCAGCTTGCCGGCTAGCGGGGTCAATGAGCAGTTCTTC. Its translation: CASSLPASGVNEQFF.

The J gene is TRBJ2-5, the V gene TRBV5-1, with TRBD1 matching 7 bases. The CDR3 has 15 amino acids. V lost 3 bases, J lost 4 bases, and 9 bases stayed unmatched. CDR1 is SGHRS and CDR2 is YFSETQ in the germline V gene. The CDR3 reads CASSSQSAGGETQYF. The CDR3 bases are TGCGCCAGCAGCTCCCAAAGCGCAGGGGGAGAGACCCAGTACTTC.

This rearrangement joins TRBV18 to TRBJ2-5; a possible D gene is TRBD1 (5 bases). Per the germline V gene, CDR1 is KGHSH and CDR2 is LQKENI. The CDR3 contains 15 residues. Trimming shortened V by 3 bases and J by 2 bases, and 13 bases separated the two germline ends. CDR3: CASSPSRVAQETQYF. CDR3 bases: TGTGCCAGCTCACCGTCCAGGGTGGCGCAAGAGACCCAGTACTTC.

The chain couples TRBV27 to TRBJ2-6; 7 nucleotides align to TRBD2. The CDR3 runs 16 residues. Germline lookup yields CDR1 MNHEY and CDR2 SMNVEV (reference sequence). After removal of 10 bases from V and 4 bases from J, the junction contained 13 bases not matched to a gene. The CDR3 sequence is CATARGGDLGANVLTF. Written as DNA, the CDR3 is TGTGCCACGGCGAGGGGAGGGGACTTGGGGGCCAACGTCCTGACTTTC. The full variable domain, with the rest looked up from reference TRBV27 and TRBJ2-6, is EAQVTQNPRYLITVTGKKLTVTCSQNMNHEYMSWYRQDPGLGLRQIYYSMNVEVTDKGDVPEGYKVSRKEKRNFPLILESPSPNQTSLYFCATARGGDLGANVLTFGAGSRLTVL.

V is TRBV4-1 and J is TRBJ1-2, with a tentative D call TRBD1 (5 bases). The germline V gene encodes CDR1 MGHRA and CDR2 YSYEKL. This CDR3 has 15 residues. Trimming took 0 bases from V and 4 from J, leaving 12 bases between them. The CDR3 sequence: CASSQEFVGGYGYTF. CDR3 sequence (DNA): TGCGCCAGCAGCCAAGAATTTGTGGGGGGCTATGGCTACACCTTC.

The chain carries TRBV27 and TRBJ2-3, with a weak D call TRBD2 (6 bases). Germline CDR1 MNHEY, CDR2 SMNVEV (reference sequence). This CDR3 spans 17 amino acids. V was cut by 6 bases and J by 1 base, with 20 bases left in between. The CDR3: CASSVLAGSPGTDTQYF. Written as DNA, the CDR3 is TGTGCCAGCAGCGTACTAGCAGGGTCCCCTGGCACAGATACGCAGTATTTT.

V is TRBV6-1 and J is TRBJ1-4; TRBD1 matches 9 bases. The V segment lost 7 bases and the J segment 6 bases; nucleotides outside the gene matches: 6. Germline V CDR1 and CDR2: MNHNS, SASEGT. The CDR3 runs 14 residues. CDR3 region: CASTGGQGYEKLFF. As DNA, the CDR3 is TGTGCCAGCACGGGGGGACAGGGTTATGAAAAACTGTTTTTT.

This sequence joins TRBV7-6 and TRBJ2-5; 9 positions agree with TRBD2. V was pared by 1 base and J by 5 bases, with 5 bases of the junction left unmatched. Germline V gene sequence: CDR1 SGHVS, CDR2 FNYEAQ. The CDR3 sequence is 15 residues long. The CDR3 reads CASSLGTSEGETQYF. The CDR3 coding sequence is TGTGCCAGCAGCTTAGGGACTAGCGAGGGGGAGACCCAGTACTTC.